The clone carrying this T cell receptor beta chain is medium-sized by share. Its target is unknown. Repertoires were generated with immunoSEQ multiplex PCR, while TCRdb's copy carries only in-frame clones and drops some. The table shows more than 2,000 clones, with under 45% occurring only once. The data are from a study of T cells in localized non-small cell lung cancer. Broader study findings: A raised T cell density in blood coincided with lengthier overall survival. Of the top 100 tumor clones, median around 55 were in adjacent lung, 25 to 35 among its top 100. T cell clonality was highest in uninvolved adjacent lung, above tumor.

Germline V gives CDR1 MNHGY, CDR2 SAAAGT. Losses at the gene ends were 2 bases for V and 6 bases for J; bases not matched to a gene: 6. The CDR3 totals 15 residues. The TCR originated in a female donor at least 60 years old with stage I lung adenocarcinoma. This chain joins TRBV6-8 and TRBJ2-7, with 11 bases identical to TRBD1. The sample in question was lung tumor tissue, obtained before any cancer treatment. The CDR3 coding sequence is TGTGCCAGCAGTTACATCGGACAGGGGGCGACCGAGCAGTACTTC. It yields the protein CASSYIGQGATEQYF.